This section outlines one T cell receptor (beta chain) sequence together with its context. Its antigen remains unknown. CDR1 is SNHLY, CDR2 FYNNEI, per germline. V lost 0 bases to trimming and J lost 8 bases; unmatched junction nucleotides: 2. The CDR3 covers 14 residues. Use of 60 Vbeta and 13 Jbeta primers characterized the PCR. This table comes from immunoSEQ multiplex PCR, and its TCRdb copy is limited to in-frame clones, with some not included. The sample carries about 85,000 clones, over 70% recorded once. These data come from a study of cytomegalovirus exposure and HLA in healthy donors. Study-level findings and limits: Most TCR beta V segments were productive about 87% or about 30% of the time in an earlier analysis. Per a later analysis, about 17,000 TCR beta sequences showed association with HLA alleles at 0.05 false discovery rate.

The source material was PBMCs. The TCR originated in a man in his fifties in good health and CMV-seropositive. This chain connects TRBV2 to TRBJ1-2; 11 nucleotides align to TRBD1. The CDR3 spells CASSEAGTGGGYTF. The CDR3 bases are TGTGCCAGCAGTGAAGCAGGGACAGGGGGAGGCTACACCTTC.